The 2 T cell receptor beta chains below all came from one sample that was sequenced in a study of T cells in Graves' hyperthyroidism and ophthalmopathy (dated by TCRdb to about 2019). Library construction relied on multiplex PCR. The run used an Illumina HiSeq 2000. TCR beta CDR3 regions were amplified from RNA transcripts. A first-round RT-PCR of the TCR CDR3 used the HTBI primer set with the Qiagen OneStep RT-PCR kit. TCRdb's own reprocessing of the public reads used fastp at Q25 and MiXCR and kept productive beta chains. Duplicate CDR3 protein sequences are folded into a single record with the most common DNA and genes. The sample has over 450,000 distinct CDR3 sequences on record, 17% of them singletons. The ten largest make up approximately 16% of the sample. Sequenced sample: blood. These receptors all stem from a woman aged 18-29 years with Graves' ophthalmopathy.

This clonotype showed up just a few times. The chain carries TRBV6-2 or TRBV6-3 and TRBJ2-5; D unclear. This CDR3 is 13 amino acids long. V was cut by 8 bases and J by 3 bases, with 13 bases left in between. Germline assignment: CDR1 MNHEY and CDR2 SVGEGT. The CDR3 bases are TGTGCCAGCCTTGACCTGATTGAAGAGACCCAGTACTTC. Translation gives CASLDLIEETQYF.

V gene TRBV12-3 or TRBV12-4 combines with J gene TRBJ1-2; 7 positions agree with TRBD1. The trim removed 6 bases at V and 4 bases at J, leaving 5 bases unmatched. The CDR3 sequence is 13 residues long. The CDR3: CASRTGYGYGYTF. As DNA, the CDR3 is TGTGCCAGCAGGACAGGGTACGGCTATGGCTACACCTTC.